The 23 T cell receptor beta chains presented below share a single source sample, sequenced in a study of shared clonotypes between healthy human individuals. This table comes from immunoSEQ multiplex PCR, and its TCRdb copy is limited to in-frame clones, with some not included. The repertoire has a few million clones, 90% to 95% of them found once; the top ten carry about 0.13%. Sequencing was performed on naive CD4+ T cells sorted from blood. The sample's subset: CD45RA+ positively selected. The receptors shown here come from a man between 18 and 29 years old in good health.

The chain recombines TRBV28 with TRBJ1-1, with D maybe TRBD1 (5 bases). The V gene lost 8 bases and the J gene lost 3 bases, with 22 bases spanning the gap. CDR3 length: 16 amino acids. From germline, CDR1 is MDHEN and CDR2 SYDVKM. The CDR3 nucleotides read TGTGCCAGCCAGAGTGGGGGGATCGGCGGTTACACTGAAGCTTTCTTT. Amino acids: CASQSGGIGGYTEAFF.

The chain joins TRBV7-3 to TRBJ2-3; weak D call: TRBD2 (6 bases). V was pared by 8 bases and J by 0 bases, with 6 bases between. This CDR3 comprises 12 residues. Germline V gives CDR1 SGHTA, CDR2 FQGTGA. The CDR3 reads CASRGSTDTQYF. The CDR3 DNA reads TGTGCCAGCCGGGGGAGCACAGATACGCAGTATTTT.

V usage is TRBV5-4 and J usage is TRBJ2-7, with TRBD2 identical over 10 bases. The CDR3 extends over 14 amino acids. Looked up from germline, CDR1 is SGHNT and CDR2 is YYREEE (reference sequence). V lost 4 bases, J lost 7 bases, and 8 bases stayed unmatched. The CDR3 coding sequence is TGTGCCAGCAGCAAAAGCGGGGGGGCCGGAGAGCAGTACTTC. As protein: CASSKSGGAGEQYF.

The chain is built from TRBV18 and TRBJ1-1; D may be TRBD1 (5 bases). Trimming pared 3 bases from V and 0 bases from J, leaving 11 bases between. Germline CDR1 reads KGHSH; CDR2 reads LQKENI. This CDR3 contains 15 residues. The CDR3 spells CASSPLGGVNTEAFF. CDR3 in DNA: TGTGCCAGCTCACCTCTAGGAGGGGTGAACACTGAAGCTTTCTTT.

The CDR3 is CASSLAYDYSYNEQFF. The CDR3 DNA is TGTGCCAGCAGCTTAGCGTACGACTACTCCTACAATGAGCAGTTCTTC. This chain joins TRBV7-9 and TRBJ2-1, with D tentatively TRBD2 (5 bases). CDR3 length: 16 residues. V lost 0 bases and J 0 bases, leaving 9 bases between the germline ends. Germline CDR1 reads SEHNR; CDR2 reads FQNEAQ (reference sequence).

For the CDR3, the DNA is TGTGCCATCAAACCGACAGGACCTAGCACAGATACGCAGTATTTT. Its translation: CAIKPTGPSTDTQYF. The rearrangement joins TRBV28 to TRBJ2-3; possible D gene TRBD1, 6 bases. Between the trimmed V and J ends, which lost 10 bases and 0 bases, there was a span of 17 bases. Germline assignment: CDR1 MDHEN and CDR2 SYDVKM. The length of the CDR3 is 15 residues.

This clone has more than one count but fewer than ten. The chain joins TRBV29-1 to TRBJ2-5; D unclear. V gave up 5 bases and J gave up 1 base, with 14 bases separating them. From germline, CDR1 is SQVTM and CDR2 ANQGSEA. This CDR3 has 14 residues. For the CDR3, the DNA is TGCAGCGTTTTTACCCCTCAATCCCAAGAGACCCAGTACTTC. Its protein product is CSVFTPQSQETQYF.

This clone showed up just once. The CDR3 DNA reads TGTGCCAGCAGCTTACGGCCCAGGGGGCTGAACACCGGGGAGCTGTTTTTT. This sequence encodes CASSLRPRGLNTGELFF. V usage is TRBV7-8 and J usage is TRBJ2-2; 8 nucleotides agree with TRBD1. Germline V gives CDR1 SGHVS, CDR2 FQNEAQ. The CDR3 contains 17 residues. The ends lost 2 bases at V and 1 base at J; junction bases unmatched: 6.

Concerning this clone itself: Other DNA sequences in this sample translate to the same CDR3. The chain is built from TRBV19 and TRBJ1-6; TRBD1 might be the D (6 bases). The CDR3 length is 14 residues. V was shortened by 3 bases and J by 8 bases, with 11 bases between the two germline ends. CDR1 is LNHDA and CDR2 is SQIVND in the germline V gene (reference sequence). The CDR3 here is CASSITGIDSPLHF. CDR3 DNA: TGTGCCAGTAGTATTACAGGGATCGATTCACCCCTCCACTTT.

This clone has just one count. This chain uses TRBV7-2 with TRBJ2-3, with TRBD1 identical over 11 bases. With 3 bases clipped from V and 4 bases from J, the junction kept 3 bases outside the gene matches. Germline lookup yields CDR1 SGHTA and CDR2 FQGNSA. CDR3 length equals 15 residues. The CDR3 loop reads CASSFRTGGADTQYF. As DNA, the CDR3 is TGTGCCAGCAGCTTTAGGACAGGGGGCGCAGATACGCAGTATTTT.

About this clone itself: Other DNA sequences in the sample encode the same CDR3. The chain is built from TRBV30 and TRBJ1-4, with D uncertain. CDR1 is GTSNPN, CDR2 SVGIG, per germline (reference sequence). The CDR3 length is 18 residues. The ends were cut back, 4 bases at V and 0 bases at J, with 21 bases in the middle. The CDR3 sequence: CAWTIGLSTSATNEKLFF. In nucleotides, the CDR3 is TGTGCCTGGACCATAGGGTTGAGTACTTCCGCAACTAATGAAAAACTGTTTTTT.

Comment on this clone: Within the sample, other DNA sequences also encode this same CDR3. The chain combines TRBV5-4 with TRBJ2-3; D may be TRBD1 (6 bases). Trimming stripped 4 bases from V and 0 bases from J, with 9 bases between. This CDR3 is built from 14 residues. Germline CDR1 and CDR2: SGHNT and YYREEE (reference sequence). This chain's CDR3 is CASSLGASTDTQYF. CDR3 DNA: TGTGCCAGCAGCCTGGGGGCTAGCACAGATACGCAGTATTTT.

With respect to this clone: Other DNA sequences in the same sample also yield this CDR3. This rearrangement joins TRBV5-1 to TRBJ2-1; 11 nucleotides agree with TRBD1. V lost 4 bases, J lost 6 bases, and 3 bases stayed unmatched. This CDR3 comprises 14 residues. The V gene's germline CDR1 is SGHRS and CDR2 YFSETQ. This CDR3 is CASSPGQGGNEQFF. The CDR3 coding sequence is TGCGCCAGCAGCCCGGGACAGGGGGGCAATGAGCAGTTCTTC.

This chain joins TRBV5-6 and TRBJ2-3; 7 bases line up with TRBD2. Germline lookup yields CDR1 SGHDT and CDR2 YYEEEE. The CDR3 consists of 17 residues. V dropped 0 bases and J dropped 0; count of bases not matched to a gene: 7. The CDR3 is CASSLALGTTSTDTQYF. The CDR3 nucleotides read TGTGCCAGCAGCTTGGCCCTAGGGACTACAAGCACAGATACGCAGTATTTT. The entire variable domain, with the rest obtained from reference TRBV5-6 and TRBJ2-3, is as follows: DAGVTQSPTHLIKTRGQQVTLRCSPKSGHDTVSWYQQALGQGPQFIFQYYEEEERQRGNFPDRFSGHQFPNYSSELNVNALLLGDSALYLCASSLALGTTSTDTQYFGPGTRLTVL.

This chain joins TRBV7-6 and TRBJ2-2; 8 positions match TRBD1. CDR3 length: 15 amino acids. Losses at the gene ends were 5 bases for V and 1 base for J; bases not matched to a gene: 3. CDR1 and CDR2 (germline): SGHVS, FNYEAQ. The CDR3 loop is CASSAGQGNTGELFF. The DNA of the CDR3 is TGTGCCAGCAGCGCCGGACAGGGGAACACCGGGGAGCTGTTTTTT.

Of note for this clone: Other DNA sequences in the same sample also yield this CDR3. This chain joins TRBV10-1 and TRBJ2-7; 9 bases are shared with TRBD1. The ends lost 0 bases at V and 4 bases at J; junction bases unmatched: 1. The CDR3 runs 14 residues. CDR1 is WNHNN, CDR2 SYGVQD, per germline (reference sequence). This CDR3 is CASSESGTGYEQYF. CDR3 DNA sequence: TGCGCCAGCAGTGAGTCAGGGACAGGGTACGAGCAGTACTTC.

As concerns this clone: Additional DNA sequences in this sample encode the identical CDR3. V is TRBV10-3 and J is TRBJ1-4; 7 nucleotides line up with TRBD1. This CDR3 comprises 15 residues. The V gene end was trimmed by 0 bases and the J gene end by 3 bases; junction bases not matched to a gene: 1. Germline lookup yields CDR1 ENHRY and CDR2 SYGVKD. The CDR3 is CAISESGGPNEKLFF. The CDR3 DNA is TGTGCCATCAGTGAGTCAGGGGGCCCTAATGAAAAACTGTTTTTT.

About this clone itself: This sample also contains other DNA sequences that code for the same CDR3. The chain recombines TRBV6-1 with TRBJ1-1; TRBD1 matches at 7 bases. The germline V gene encodes CDR1 MNHNS and CDR2 SASEGT. The junction had 1 base not matched to a gene; V was cut back by 2 bases and J by 4 bases. The CDR3 has 13 residues. In DNA form, the CDR3 reads TGTGCCAGCAGTGAATCAGGGGGCACTGAAGCTTTCTTT. It yields the protein CASSESGGTEAFF.

Of note for this clone: An end of the junction differs from the germline gene, which may be a read error. The rearrangement uses TRBV7-7 and TRBJ2-5; TRBD1 is a possible D gene (6 bases). The germline CDR1 and CDR2 sequences are SSHAT and FNYEAQ (reference sequence). This CDR3 is 15 amino acids long. The CDR3 reads CASSLEGSGVETQYF. The CDR3 DNA sequence: TGTGCTAGCAGCTTAGAGGGCTCAGGGGTCGAGACCCAGTACTTC.

The V and J genes are TRBV11-3 and TRBJ2-7, with no clear D. The CDR3 covers 13 residues. The V gene's germline CDR1 is SGHNT and CDR2 YENEEA. V was trimmed by 6 bases and J by 2 bases, leaving 11 bases between them. DNA for the CDR3: TGTGCCAGCAGTATAGGGCAGGCCTACGAGCAGTACTTC. Its translation: CASSIGQAYEQYF.

This clone showed up just a few times. The genes are TRBV6-6 and TRBJ1-5; 7 positions match TRBD1. The CDR3 totals 13 residues. V lost 6 bases to trimming and J lost 5 bases; unmatched junction nucleotides: 4. From germline, CDR1 is MNHNY and CDR2 SVGAGI (reference sequence). The CDR3 here is CASSHRGHQPQHF. CDR3 DNA: TGTGCCAGCAGCCACAGGGGCCATCAGCCCCAGCATTTT.

This clone was picked up a small number of times. This chain links TRBV6-6 with TRBJ1-4; perhaps TRBD1 as D (6 bases). V shed 6 bases and J shed 8 bases, with 19 bases lying between them. The germline CDR1 and CDR2 sequences are MNHNY and SVGAGI (reference sequence). The CDR3 loop spans 15 amino acids. CDR3 DNA sequence: TGTGCCAGCAGCCCCCGAGGGGGGGAGGCAGAAAAACTGTTTTTT. It translates to CASSPRGGEAEKLFF.

This chain uses TRBV6-5 with TRBJ2-1; tentatively, D is TRBD2 (6 bases). The CDR3 consists of 15 residues. Per germline, CDR1 MNHEY and CDR2 SVGAGI. V was shortened by 4 bases and J by 7 bases, with 17 bases between the two germline ends. The CDR3 region has the DNA TGTGCCAGCAGTTCCTCCGGGGCCGGACTAAATGAGCAGTTCTTC. Translating it yields CASSSSGAGLNEQFF.